Below, 8 T cell receptor beta chains from the same sample are listed, as sequenced in a study of blood T cells in healthy people across ages. A second PCR, run for roughly 7 to 12 cycles, used a sample-barcoded 5' primer plus a J-beta primer mix. TCRdb passed the 5' RACE reads through MiXCR, listing each CDR3 protein once. Altogether about 830,000 distinct CDR3 sequences are present, 55% to 65% being singletons, with the ten largest covering around 30%. The specimen sequenced was blood. The receptors stem from a man younger than 40 in good health.

The chain combines TRBV14 with TRBJ2-7; D gene ambiguous. Germline CDR1 and CDR2: SGHDN and FVKESK. Trimming took 0 bases from V and 2 from J, leaving 8 bases between them. This CDR3 comprises 14 residues. The CDR3, as DNA: TGTGCCAGCAGCCAAGAGGCCAGTCCCTACGAGCAGTACTTC. Amino acids: CASSQEASPYEQYF.

This rearrangement joins TRBV7-2 to TRBJ2-5; D remains unclear. CDR1 and CDR2 from the germline V gene are SGHTA and FQGNSA. Between the trimmed V and J ends, which lost 1 base and 1 base, there was a span of 7 bases. The CDR3 length is 14 residues. In DNA, the CDR3 is TGTGCCAGCAGCTTAGTACGGCTCCAAGAGACCCAGTACTTC. Residues: CASSLVRLQETQYF. Full variable domain (missing parts from reference TRBV7-2 and TRBJ2-5): GAGVSQSPSNKVTEKGKDVELRCDPISGHTALYWYRQSLGQGLEFLIYFQGNSAPDKSGLPSDRFSAERTGGSVSTLTIQRTQQEDSAVYLCASSLVRLQETQYFGPGTRLLVL.

As concerns this clonotype: One junction end does not reproduce the germline sequence, and a read error may be involved. The chain combines TRBV12-3 or TRBV12-4 with TRBJ2-3, with 7 bases fitting TRBD2. This CDR3 has 15 residues. CDR3 amino acids: CASSLGGGGPDTQYF. The CDR3 nucleotides are TGTGCCAGCAGTTTGGGGGGGGGTGGGCCAGATACGCAATATTTT.

The chain has TRBV5-5 and TRBJ1-6; 7 bases fit TRBD1. CDR3 length: 18 residues. CDR1 and CDR2 from the germline V gene are SGHKS and YYEKEE (reference sequence). The V gene end was trimmed by 4 bases and the J gene end by 0 bases; junction bases not matched to a gene: 10. CDR3 amino acids: CASSKPNRGSSYNSPLHF. In DNA, the CDR3 is TGTGCCAGCAGCAAACCTAACAGGGGTAGCTCCTATAATTCACCCCTCCACTTT.

V usage is TRBV7-9 and J usage is TRBJ1-2, with D maybe TRBD1 (5 bases). This CDR3 is 15 amino acids long. V was shortened by 4 bases and J by 0 bases, with 12 bases between the two germline ends. CDR1 is SEHNR, CDR2 FQNEAQ, per germline (reference sequence). For the CDR3, the DNA is TGTGCCAGCAGCTGGGGGACGGTGGCTAACTATGGCTACACCTTC. This encodes CASSWGTVANYGYTF. The full variable domain, rest sourced from reference TRBV7-9 and TRBJ1-2, is DTGVSQNPRHKITKRGQNVTFRCDPISEHNRLYWYRQTLGQGPEFLTYFQNEAQLEKSRLLSDRFSAERPKGSFSTLEIQRTEQGDSAMYLCASSWGTVANYGYTFGSGTRLTVV.

This chain joins TRBV20-1 and TRBJ1-4, with D tentatively TRBD1 (6 bases). The CDR3 contains 15 residues. Germline V CDR1 and CDR2: DFQATT, SNEGSKA (reference sequence). V lost 5 bases to trimming and J lost 4 bases, with 17 bases between them. CDR3 sequence (DNA): TGCAGTGCTCAATCCACGGGACACCTTAATGAAAAACTGTTTTTT. Its protein is CSAQSTGHLNEKLFF.

This chain connects TRBV5-1 to TRBJ2-7, with D perhaps TRBD2 (5 bases). With 5 bases removed from V and 3 bases from J, the gap between germline ends came to 12 bases. Germline V gene data show CDR1 as SGHRS and CDR2 as YFSETQ. The CDR3 contains 13 residues. The CDR3 sequence: CASSLRGRYEQYF. The CDR3 nucleotides read TGCGCCAGCAGTTTGAGAGGGCGCTACGAGCAGTACTTC.

This chain links TRBV12-3 or TRBV12-4 with TRBJ1-2; 7 nucleotides line up with TRBD1. After removal of 5 bases from V and 4 bases from J, the junction contained 7 bases not matched to a gene. CDR3 size: 14 residues. In nucleotides, the CDR3 is TGTGCCAGCAGTCCCGCGGGACAGCGCTATGGCTACACCTTC. It translates to CASSPAGQRYGYTF.